This record covers a single T cell receptor beta chain. Its specificity is not known. The donors were members of the validation cohort comprising over 100 subjects, separate from the roughly 730-subject first cohort. Clones were read by immunoSEQ multiplex PCR, and TCRdb kept only the in-frame ones, dropping some. The sample holds roughly 59,000 clones, around 92% seen once. The data were taken from a study of cytomegalovirus exposure and HLA in healthy donors. Study in general: The 110 or so validation repertoires were produced on the same platform as the 550 to 750 repertoires of the first cohort. This was reported in a later analysis. Broader study findings: In vitro testing confirmed a few CMV-associated chains as specific for CMV antigens.

Germline loops: CDR1 SGHRS, CDR2 YFSETQ. V was pared by 0 bases and J by 4 bases, with 17 bases between. The length of the CDR3 is 16 residues. The sequenced sample consisted of PBMCs. This clonotype was sampled from a man between 18 and 29 years old in good health and CMV-seropositive. The chain joins TRBV5-1 to TRBJ2-7, with a tentative D call TRBD2 (5 bases). The CDR3 spells CASSLDTGKRAYEQYF. The DNA of the CDR3 is TGCGCCAGCAGCTTGGATACGGGGAAAAGGGCTTACGAGCAGTACTTC.